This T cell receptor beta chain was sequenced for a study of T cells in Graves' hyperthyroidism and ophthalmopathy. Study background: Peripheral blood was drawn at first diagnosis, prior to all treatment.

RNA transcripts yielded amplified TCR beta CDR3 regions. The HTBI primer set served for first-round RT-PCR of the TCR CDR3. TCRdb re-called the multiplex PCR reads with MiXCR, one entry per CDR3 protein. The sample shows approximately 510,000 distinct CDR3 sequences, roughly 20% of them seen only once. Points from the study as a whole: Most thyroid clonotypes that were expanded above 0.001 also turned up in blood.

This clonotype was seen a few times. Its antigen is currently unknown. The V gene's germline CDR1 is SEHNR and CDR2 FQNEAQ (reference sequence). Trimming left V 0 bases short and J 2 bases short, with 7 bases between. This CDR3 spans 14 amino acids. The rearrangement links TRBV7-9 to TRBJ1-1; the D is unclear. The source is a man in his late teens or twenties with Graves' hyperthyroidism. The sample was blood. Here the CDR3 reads CASSLAQINTEAFF. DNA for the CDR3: TGTGCCAGCAGCTTAGCACAGATTAACACTGAAGCTTTCTTT.